Listed here are 5 T cell receptor beta chains from one sample, sequenced in a study of T cell responses to AZD1222 COVID-19 vaccine (dated by TCRdb to about 2021). The library came from the immunoSEQ multiplex PCR assay. What TCRdb holds here is the immuneACCESS table cut down to in-frame rearrangements. Part of the clones is not present; checked against another copy, under half of the missing clones reflect an unresolved V gene, and the others are unexplained. This sample is represented by about 150,000 clones; about 87% of them were singletons. The top ten clonotypes cover around 2.9% of the sample. The intended sense of this specimen's time point label: baseline before first vaccination. Sequenced material: peripheral blood, taken on day 0 of AZD1222 vaccination. The source of these receptors is an adult in good health.

V and J are TRBV19 and TRBJ1-5; perhaps TRBD1 as D (5 bases). This CDR3 is 15 amino acids long. In germline, CDR1 is LNHDA, CDR2 SQIVND (reference sequence). V was cut by 7 bases and J by 7 bases, with 20 bases left in between. CDR3 residues: CASNKPQGMQQPQHF. For the CDR3, the DNA is TGTGCCAGTAACAAACCTCAGGGTATGCAGCAGCCCCAGCATTTT.

V is TRBV29-1 and J is TRBJ1-2; D may be TRBD1 (6 bases). Germline V gene sequence: CDR1 SQVTM, CDR2 ANQGSEA. Trimming pared 4 bases from V and 2 bases from J, leaving 11 bases between. The CDR3 consists of 13 residues. The CDR3 region has the DNA TGCAGCGTTGTTGGGGGCCCGAACTATGGCTACACCTTC. This translates into CSVVGGPNYGYTF. Full variable domain (outside the CDR3, taken from reference TRBV29-1 and TRBJ1-2): SAVISQKPSRDICQRGTSLTIQCQVDSQVTMMFWYRQQPGQSLTLIATANQGSEATYESGFVIDKFPISRPNLTFSTLTVSNMSPEDSSIYLCSVVGGPNYGYTFGSGTRLTVV.

The rearrangement links TRBV12-3 or TRBV12-4 to TRBJ1-4; D not resolved. V lost 4 bases and J lost 4, with 7 bases in between. The CDR3 loop spans 13 amino acids. CDR3 in amino acids: CASSYQVNEKLFF. CDR3 bases: TGTGCCAGCAGTTACCAGGTTAATGAAAAACTGTTTTTT.

V gene TRBV12-5 combines with J gene TRBJ1-6, with D maybe TRBD1 (6 bases). CDR1 and CDR2 from the germline V gene are LGHNT and FRNRAP. This CDR3 is built from 15 residues. The ends were cut back, 3 bases at V and 7 bases at J, with 13 bases in the middle. CDR3 amino acids: CASGFRQDGNSPLHF. The CDR3 DNA sequence: TGTGCTAGTGGTTTTAGACAGGATGGGAATTCACCCCTCCACTTT.

J is TRBJ1-5 and V is TRBV4-2, with 7 bases that match TRBD1. J lost 4 bases, V lost 0 bases, and 3 bases had no gene match. Germline CDR1 is LGHNA and CDR2 is YNFKEQ. The CDR3 covers 15 residues. In DNA, the CDR3 is TGTGCCAGCAGCCAAGAGGCAGGGGGGAATCAGCCCCAGCATTTT. Translated, it gives CASSQEAGGNQPQHF.